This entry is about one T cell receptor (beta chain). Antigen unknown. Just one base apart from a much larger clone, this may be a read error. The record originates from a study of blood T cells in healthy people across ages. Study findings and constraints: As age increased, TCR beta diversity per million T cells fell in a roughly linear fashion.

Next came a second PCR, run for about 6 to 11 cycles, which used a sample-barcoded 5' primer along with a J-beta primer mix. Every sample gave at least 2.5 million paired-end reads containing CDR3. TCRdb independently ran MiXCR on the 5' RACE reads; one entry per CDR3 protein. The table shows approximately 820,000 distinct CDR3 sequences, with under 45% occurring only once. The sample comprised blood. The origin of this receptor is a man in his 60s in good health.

CDR3 sequence (DNA): TGCAGTGCTAGAGATCAGAAGCGGGCCTCTAACCAAGAGACCCAGTACTTC. This gives the protein CSARDQKRASNQETQYF. The V gene is TRBV20-1, the J gene TRBJ2-5; D might be TRBD2 (6 bases). The CDR3 spans 17 residues. V gave up 0 bases and J gave up 0 bases, with 17 bases separating them. Germline V gene sequence: CDR1 DFQATT, CDR2 SNEGSKA (reference sequence).